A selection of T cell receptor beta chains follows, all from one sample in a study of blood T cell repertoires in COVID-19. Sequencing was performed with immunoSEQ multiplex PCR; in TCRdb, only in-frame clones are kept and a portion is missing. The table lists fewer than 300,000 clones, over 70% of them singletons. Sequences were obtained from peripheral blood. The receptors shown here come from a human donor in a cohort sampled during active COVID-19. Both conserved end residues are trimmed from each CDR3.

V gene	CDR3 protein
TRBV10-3	ATKEGGMNTEAF
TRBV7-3	ASSYGPFDEAF
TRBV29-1	SVYLAVDWETQY
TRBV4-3	ASSPRLAGGPGELF
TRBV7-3	ASSPTTGGNEQF
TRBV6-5	ASTNPQGYEQY
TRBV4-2	ASSQELRDRGLPMY
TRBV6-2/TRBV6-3	ASSNRGPYNEQF
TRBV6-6	ASSQQGAGGYT
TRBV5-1	ASSLEGRSYEQY
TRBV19	ASSIGGSLIYNEQF
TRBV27	ASRNRDVGGYT
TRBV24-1	ATSDGTGGNTEAF
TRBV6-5	ASSTGHLTYEQY
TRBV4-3	ASSQDSTYEQY
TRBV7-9	ASSLSMYQETQY
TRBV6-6	ASSRKTTGPNTGELF
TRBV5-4	ASSSGGGASYGYT
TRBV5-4	ASSMTGSYEQY
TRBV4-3	ASSQGGTGNTEAF
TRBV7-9	ASSSGQVSTDTQY
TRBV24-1	ATSDPGQFGYT
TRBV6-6	AYRRANQETQY
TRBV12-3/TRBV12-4	ASSSQNTDTQY
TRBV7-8	ASSRDSLETQY
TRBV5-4	ASGGGTGANVLT